This entry concerns a single TCR beta chain. Repertoires were generated with immunoSEQ multiplex PCR, while TCRdb's copy carries only in-frame clones and drops some. The sample lists 500,000 or so clones; roughly 95% were seen once. This record comes from a study of shared clonotypes between healthy human individuals. Germline V gene sequence: CDR1 MDHEN, CDR2 SYDVKM. V was cut by 3 bases and J by 2 bases, with 14 bases left in between. The CDR3 runs to 15 residues. The TCR comes from a woman aged 25 to 39 in good health. Sequences were obtained from naive CD4+ T cells sorted from blood. Stated subset: CD45RA+ positively selected. The chain combines TRBV28 with TRBJ2-7, with unresolved D. CDR3 nucleotide sequence: TGTGCCAGCAGTTTCCGGGCCCCGCCCGCCTACGAGCAGTACTTC. It yields the protein CASSFRAPPAYEQYF.